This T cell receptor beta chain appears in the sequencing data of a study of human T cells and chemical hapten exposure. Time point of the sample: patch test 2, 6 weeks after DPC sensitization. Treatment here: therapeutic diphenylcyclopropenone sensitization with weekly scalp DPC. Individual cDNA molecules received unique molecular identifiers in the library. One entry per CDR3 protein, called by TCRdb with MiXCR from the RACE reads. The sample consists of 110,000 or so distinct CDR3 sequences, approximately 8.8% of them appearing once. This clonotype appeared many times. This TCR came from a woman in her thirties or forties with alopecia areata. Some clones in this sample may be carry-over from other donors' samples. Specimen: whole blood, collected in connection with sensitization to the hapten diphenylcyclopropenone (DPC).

The CDR3 region is CASSLAGTLYEQYF. CDR3 in DNA: TGTGCCAGCAGCTTAGCAGGGACACTCTACGAGCAGTACTTC. V and J are TRBV11-1 and TRBJ2-7; maybe TRBD1 (6 bases). Germline V CDR1 and CDR2: SGHAT, FQDESV (reference sequence). The V and J ends lost 0 bases and 3 bases respectively, with 9 bases between them. There are 14 residues in the CDR3.